A selection of T cell receptor beta chains follows, all from one sample in a study of shared clonotypes between healthy human individuals. Profiling relied on immunoSEQ multiplex PCR, and the TCRdb table lists in-frame clones only, not all of them. Among 630,000 or so clones listed, 95% to 98% were seen once. Input material: naive CD8+ T cells sorted from blood. All receptors derive from a man aged 30-40 years in good health. CDR3s include the opening cysteine and the closing phenylalanine or tryptophan. The D gene is left open where the match is weak. Rows give clone size only sometimes, using once, few, many, or a class for an expanded clone.

-,TRBJ2-1,TRBD2,TRBV6-5,TGTGCCAGCAGTTACTCGAGCGGGGGCGACTACAATGAGCAGTTCTTC,CASSYSSGGDYNEQFF
-,TRBJ1-1,-,TRBV27,TGTGCCAGCAGACGGGGCGCTGAAGCTTTCTTT,CASRRGAEAFF
-,TRBJ2-7,TRBD2,TRBV7-6,TGTGCCAGCAGCTCCCGCGGGAGTGGCCACGAGCAGTACTTC,CASSSRGSGHEQYF
-,TRBJ2-7,TRBD2,TRBV5-4,TGTGCCAGCTCCACCGGGACTAGCAGCTACGAGCAGTACTTC,CASSTGTSSYEQYF
-,TRBJ2-7,TRBD1,TRBV7-6,TGTGCCAGCAGCTTAGGACCCGGACAGGGGCCCGCTAGGGAGCAGTACTTC,CASSLGPGQGPAREQYF
-,TRBJ1-4,-,TRBV4-1,TGCGCCAGCAGCCAAACGACAGAGGAAAAACTGTTTTTT,CASSQTTEEKLFF
once,TRBJ1-5,TRBD1,TRBV7-9,TGTGCCGGATCTCAGGGGGATCAGCCCCAGCATTTT,CAGSQGDQPQHF
-,TRBJ1-4,TRBD1,TRBV7-9,TGTGCCAGCAGCACCCTACAGGGGGCGGCTAATGAAAAACTGTTTTTT,CASSTLQGAANEKLFF
-,TRBJ2-2,TRBD2,TRBV28,TGTGCCAGCTTGGGACTAGTGAACACCGGGGAGCTGTTTTTT,CASLGLVNTGELFF
-,TRBJ2-7,-,TRBV7-9,TGTGCCAGCAGCCCTTCGTTGGTACCCTACGAGCAGTACTTC,CASSPSLVPYEQYF
-,TRBJ2-7,-,TRBV29-1,TGCAGCGTTGAATCCGGATCCTCCTACGAGCAGTACTTC,CSVESGSSYEQYF
-,TRBJ2-6,-,TRBV29-1,TGCAGCGTTGCGGGCGGGATAGATTTTCTCTCTGGGGCCAACGTCCTGACTTTC,CSVAGGIDFLSGANVLTF
-,TRBJ2-7,TRBD1,TRBV4-3,TGCGCCAGCAGCCAAGATCAAGGACAGGGAGCCTACGAGCAGTACTTC,CASSQDQGQGAYEQYF
-,TRBJ2-5,-,TRBV5-1,TGCGCCAGCAGCCAGGGACCGCTGAATGGGCCCCAGTACTTC,CASSQGPLNGPQYF
-,TRBJ2-1,-,TRBV7-9,TGTGCCAGCAGTCCTCCGCTAGGTTCATCCTACAATGAGCAGTTCTTC,CASSPPLGSSYNEQFF
-,TRBJ2-7,TRBD1,TRBV19,TGTGCCAGTAGTACGGCCGGGACAGGGGGCTCCTACGAGCAGTACTTC,CASSTAGTGGSYEQYF
-,TRBJ2-5,TRBD2,TRBV25-1,TGTGCCAGCAGCTACCGGGACTATCAAGAGACCCAGTACTTC,CASSYRDYQETQYF
-,TRBJ2-7,-,TRBV11-2,TGTGCCAGCAGCCCCGATCGGCGCGAGCAGTACTTC,CASSPDRREQYF
-,TRBJ2-1,TRBD2,TRBV10-3,TGTGCCTCCGGTGGAGACTTAGCGGGAGATGATGAGCAGTTCTTC,CASGGDLAGDDEQFF
-,TRBJ2-7,-,TRBV18,TGTGCCAGCTCACCATTCGGGACACGGGACTACGAGCAGTACTTC,CASSPFGTRDYEQYF
-,TRBJ1-4,-,TRBV7-8,TGTGCCAGCAGCAATACCCGGGACCGGGATGAAAAACTGTTTTTT,CASSNTRDRDEKLFF
once,TRBJ2-7,TRBD1,TRBV9,TGTGCCAGCAGCGTAGGAGGGGGCCCCCTCGGAGAGCAGTACTTC,CASSVGGGPLGEQYF
-,TRBJ2-1,-,TRBV30,TGTGCCTGGAGGACCCCCGCCAATGAGCAGTTCTTC,CAWRTPANEQFF
-,TRBJ2-1,-,TRBV27,TGTGCCAGCAGTTTAGGGTACGAGCAGTTCTTC,CASSLGYEQFF
-,TRBJ2-5,TRBD2,TRBV5-1,TGCGCCAGCAGCTTGTATGGGACAGCGACTAGCGGGAGTCAAGAGACCCAGTACTTC,CASSLYGTATSGSQETQYF
-,TRBJ1-4,TRBD1,TRBV15,TGTGCCACCAGCAGAGGCAGGGGGCTCGGTGAAAAACTGTTTTTT,CATSRGRGLGEKLFF
-,TRBJ2-5,-,TRBV9,TGTGCCAGCAGCGGGCACCATTCCCAGGAGACCCAGTACTTC,CASSGHHSQETQYF
-,TRBJ2-7,TRBD1,TRBV5-1,TGCGCCAGCAGCCCGGGCGGGACAGGGAAATACGAGCAGTACTTC,CASSPGGTGKYEQYF
once,TRBJ2-3,-,TRBV7-2,TGTGCCAGCAGCTTTGATTGGCGGGATCACACAGATACGCAGTATTTT,CASSFDWRDHTDTQYF
-,TRBJ2-1,TRBD1,TRBV14,TGTGCCAGCAGCCAAGACGGGACAGGGGTATTTAATGAGCAGTTCTTC,CASSQDGTGVFNEQFF
-,TRBJ2-5,-,TRBV11-2,TGTGCCAGCAGCTTAAGAAACTTGCAAGAGACCCAGTACTTC,CASSLRNLQETQYF
-,TRBJ2-7,-,TRBV11-2,TGTGCCAGCAGCTTAGGGTACAGATCCTACGAGCAGTACTTC,CASSLGYRSYEQYF
-,TRBJ2-5,TRBD1,TRBV9,TGTGCCAGCAGCGCAGGGACAGGAGGAGGGGAGACCCAGTACTTC,CASSAGTGGGETQYF
-,TRBJ1-4,-,TRBV4-3,TGCGCCAGCAGCCAAAGGTGGGGGGGACGGTTCACGGAACTGTTTTTT,CASSQRWGGRFTELFF
-,TRBJ2-7,-,TRBV5-6,TGTGCCAGCAGCCAGGCTGGCGACGAGCAGTACTTC,CASSQAGDEQYF
-,TRBJ2-1,-,TRBV29-1,TGCAGCGTTGATCCCGCAGGCTCCTACAATGAGCAGTTCTTC,CSVDPAGSYNEQFF
-,TRBJ2-2,-,TRBV9,TGTGCCAGCAGCGTAGGAAACAGCCCGAGAACCGGGGAGCTGTTTTTT,CASSVGNSPRTGELFF
-,TRBJ2-2,-,TRBV9,TGTGCCAGCAGCGTAGGGACATCCACCGGGGAGCTGTTTTTT,CASSVGTSTGELFF
-,TRBJ2-7,-,TRBV6-5,TGTGCCAGCAGTGCGCAGAGCTCCTACGAGCAGTACTTC,CASSAQSSYEQYF
-,TRBJ1-1,-,TRBV5-1,TGCGCCAGCAGCGTGGGGGGTATGAACACTGAAGCTTTCTTT,CASSVGGMNTEAFF
-,TRBJ2-3,-,TRBV6-5,TGTGCCAGCAGTTACCAGTTGGGGGATACGCAGTATTTT,CASSYQLGDTQYF
-,TRBJ2-7,TRBD2,TRBV4-3,TGCGCCAGCAGCCAAGATTCTAGCGGGAGAGGCGAGCAGTACTTC,CASSQDSSGRGEQYF
-,TRBJ2-3,-,TRBV5-4,TGTGCCAGCAGCGCAGTAGAGGGCACAGATACGCAGTATTTT,CASSAVEGTDTQYF
-,TRBJ1-1,-,TRBV27,TGTGCCAGCAGTTACAGGGCGGCGATGAACACTGAAGCTTTCTTT,CASSYRAAMNTEAFF
-,TRBJ2-2,TRBD1,TRBV29-1,TGCAGCGTTGAAGACCGGGGACAGGGGGACGCCACCGGGGAGCTGTTTTTT,CSVEDRGQGDATGELFF
-,TRBJ2-1,TRBD1,TRBV10-2,TGCGCCAGCAGTCCCCAGGGGGCCTCCTACAATGAGCAGTTCTTC,CASSPQGASYNEQFF
-,TRBJ2-7,TRBD2,TRBV7-9,TGTGCCAGCAGCCCGAAAGCGGGGGACCCCTACGAGCAGTACTTC,CASSPKAGDPYEQYF
-,TRBJ2-3,-,TRBV2,TGTGCCAGCAGTGCCCTAGACAGCACAGATACGCAGTATTTT,CASSALDSTDTQYF
-,TRBJ2-5,-,TRBV14,TGTGCCAGCAGCCTCCTTGACCGGGGGCAAGAGACCCAGTACTTC,CASSLLDRGQETQYF
-,TRBJ2-5,TRBD2,TRBV5-4,TGTGCCAGCAGCTTGGGACTAGCGGGAGTGGAAGAGACCCAGTACTTC,CASSLGLAGVEETQYF
-,TRBJ1-1,-,TRBV27,TGTGCCAGCAGTTTCGGCACTGCGAACACTGAAGCTTTCTTT,CASSFGTANTEAFF
-,TRBJ2-5,-,TRBV11-2,TGTGCCAGCAGCCAGGAGGGGACCCAGTACTTC,CASSQEGTQYF
-,TRBJ2-3,-,TRBV7-2,TGTGCCAGCAGTTTACCGACGTCGACAGATACGCAGTATTTT,CASSLPTSTDTQYF
-,TRBJ2-5,-,TRBV25-1,TGTGCCAGCAGCCCATCCCAGACCCAGTACTTC,CASSPSQTQYF
-,TRBJ2-1,-,TRBV27,TGTGCCAGCAGTTATGATAGTAAGGATGAGCAGTTCTTC,CASSYDSKDEQFF
-,TRBJ1-5,-,TRBV10-2,TGCGCCAGCAGTGATGGTCAGAATCAGCCCCAGCATTTT,CASSDGQNQPQHF
-,TRBJ2-2,-,TRBV7-9,TGTGCCAGCAGCTTAGCGGGGGCCGGGACCCTGTTCACCGGGGAGCTGTTTTTT,CASSLAGAGTLFTGELFF
-,TRBJ2-3,-,TRBV7-2,TGTGCCAGCAGCTCCCAGACAGGAATCACAGATACGCAGTATTTT,CASSSQTGITDTQYF
-,TRBJ2-3,-,TRBV15,TGTGCCACCAGCGCCCGCCTGGGAGAGGAAGGTGGAAATACGCAGTATTTT,CATSARLGEEGGNTQYF
-,TRBJ2-1,TRBD2,TRBV29-1,TGCAGCGTTGACGGGCTAGCGGGATTGCTAGGAGAGCAGTTCTTC,CSVDGLAGLLGEQFF